The sequence of this TCR beta chain was determined in a study of blood T cell repertoires in COVID-19. Study overall: Acute-phase and convalescent COVID-19 samples originated in the United States, Italy and Spain.

This CDR3 comprises 17 residues. This clone was seen just once. Profiling relied on immunoSEQ multiplex PCR, and the TCRdb table lists in-frame clones only, not all of them. Of roughly 290,000 clones listed, roughly 86% are singletons. The source is a woman aged 30 to 39 who had recovered from COVID-19. The genes are TRBV21-1 and TRBJ2-5; no check of the table's D call, TRBD1, against the DNA was made. TRBV21-1 is assigned pseudogene status. Sequenced input: peripheral blood. CDR3 residues: CASSERKHRAGKETQYF. The CDR3 nucleotides are TGTGCCAGCAGCGAACGGAAGCACAGGGCAGGAAAAGAGACCCAGTACTTC.